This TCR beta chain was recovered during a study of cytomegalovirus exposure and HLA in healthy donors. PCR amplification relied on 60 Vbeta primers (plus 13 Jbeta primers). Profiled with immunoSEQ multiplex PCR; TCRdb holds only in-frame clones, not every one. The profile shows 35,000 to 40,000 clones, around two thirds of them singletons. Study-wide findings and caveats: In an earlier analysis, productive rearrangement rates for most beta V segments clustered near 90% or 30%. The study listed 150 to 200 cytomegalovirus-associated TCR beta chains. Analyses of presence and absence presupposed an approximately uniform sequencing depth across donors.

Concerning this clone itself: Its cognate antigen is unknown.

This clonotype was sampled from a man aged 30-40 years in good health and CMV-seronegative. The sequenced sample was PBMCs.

The CDR3 coding sequence is TGTGCCAGCAGTTTGAACAGTAACTCTGGAAACACCATATATTTT. This sequence encodes CASSLNSNSGNTIYF. This rearrangement joins TRBV6-6 to TRBJ1-3; D gene unclear. V lost 4 bases and J 0 bases, leaving 10 bases between the germline ends. Germline CDR1 MNHNY, CDR2 SVGAGI (reference sequence). The CDR3 is 15 residues long.